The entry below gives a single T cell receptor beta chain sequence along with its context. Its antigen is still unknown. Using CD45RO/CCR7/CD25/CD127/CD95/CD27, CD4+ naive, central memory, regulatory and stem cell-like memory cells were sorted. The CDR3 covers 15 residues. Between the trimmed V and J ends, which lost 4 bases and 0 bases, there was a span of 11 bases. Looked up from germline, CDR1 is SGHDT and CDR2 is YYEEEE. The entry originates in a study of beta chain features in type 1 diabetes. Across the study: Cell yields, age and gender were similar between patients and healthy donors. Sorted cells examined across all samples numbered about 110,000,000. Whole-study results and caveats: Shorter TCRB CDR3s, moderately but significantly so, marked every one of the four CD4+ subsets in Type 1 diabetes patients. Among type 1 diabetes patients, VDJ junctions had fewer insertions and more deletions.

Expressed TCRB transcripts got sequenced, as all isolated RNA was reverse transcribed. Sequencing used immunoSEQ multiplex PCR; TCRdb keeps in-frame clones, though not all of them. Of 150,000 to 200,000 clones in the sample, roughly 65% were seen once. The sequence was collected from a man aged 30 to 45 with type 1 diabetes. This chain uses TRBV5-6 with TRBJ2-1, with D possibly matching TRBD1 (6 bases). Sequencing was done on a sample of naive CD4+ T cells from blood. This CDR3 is CASSLGQHSYNEQFF. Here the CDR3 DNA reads TGTGCCAGCAGCCTCGGACAGCACTCCTACAATGAGCAGTTCTTC.